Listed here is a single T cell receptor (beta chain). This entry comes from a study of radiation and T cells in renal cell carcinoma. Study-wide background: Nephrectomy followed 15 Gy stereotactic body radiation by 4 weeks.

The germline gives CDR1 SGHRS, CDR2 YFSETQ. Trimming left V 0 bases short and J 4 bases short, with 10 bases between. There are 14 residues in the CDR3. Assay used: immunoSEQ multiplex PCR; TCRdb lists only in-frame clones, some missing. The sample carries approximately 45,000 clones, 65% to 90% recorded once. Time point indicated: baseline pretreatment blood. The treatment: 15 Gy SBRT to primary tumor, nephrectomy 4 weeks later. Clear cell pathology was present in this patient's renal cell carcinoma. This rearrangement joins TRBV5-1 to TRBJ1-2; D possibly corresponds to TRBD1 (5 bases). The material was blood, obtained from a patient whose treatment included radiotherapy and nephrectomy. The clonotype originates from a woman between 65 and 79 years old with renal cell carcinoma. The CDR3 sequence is CASSLDLGLYGYTF. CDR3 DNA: TGCGCCAGCAGCTTGGACTTGGGGCTCTATGGCTACACCTTC. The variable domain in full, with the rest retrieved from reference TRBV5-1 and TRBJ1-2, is KAGVTQTPRYLIKTRGQQVTLSCSPISGHRSVSWYQQTPGQGLQFLFEYFSETQRNKGNFPGRFSGRQFSNSRSEMNVSTLELGDSALYLCASSLDLGLYGYTFGSGTRLTVV.